Listed below are T cell receptor beta chains from one sample, sequenced in a study of cytomegalovirus exposure and HLA in healthy donors. Sequencing used immunoSEQ multiplex PCR; TCRdb keeps in-frame clones, though not all of them. The sample holds around 68,000 clones; roughly four fifths are singletons and the top ten take around 7.4%. Material for sequencing was PBMCs. All receptors derive from a woman in her twenties or thirties in good health and CMV-seropositive. CDR3s include the opening cysteine and the closing phenylalanine or tryptophan. Each record gives: V gene, clone size, D gene, J gene, CDR3 DNA, CDR3 protein. D genes are given only for firm matches. Not all rows give a size; the values are once, few, many and, for expanded clones, a class.

v_gene: TRBV7-3; abundance: few; d_gene: .; j_gene: TRBJ2-7; CDR3nt: TGTGCCAGCAGCCTAACGGCGCAGGGCTCCTACGAGCAGTACTTC; CDR3aa: CASSLTAQGSYEQYF
v_gene: TRBV28; abundance: .; d_gene: TRBD2; j_gene: TRBJ2-2; CDR3nt: TGTGCCAGCAGTGCGGGACTAGCGCCCTCGAACACCGGGGAGCTGTTTTTT; CDR3aa: CASSAGLAPSNTGELFF
v_gene: TRBV7-2; abundance: .; d_gene: TRBD1; j_gene: TRBJ1-6; CDR3nt: TGTGCCAGCAGATTCCGGGACAGGGCTTCACCCCTCCACTTT; CDR3aa: CASRFRDRASPLHF
v_gene: TRBV19; abundance: .; d_gene: .; j_gene: TRBJ1-5; CDR3nt: TGTGCCAGTAGTACACAGGGAATTAGCAATCAGCCCCAGCATTTT; CDR3aa: CASSTQGISNQPQHF
v_gene: TRBV7-8; abundance: .; d_gene: TRBD1; j_gene: TRBJ1-5; CDR3nt: TGTGCCAGCAGCAATTACGACAGGGGCAATCAGCCCCAGCATTTT; CDR3aa: CASSNYDRGNQPQHF
v_gene: TRBV7-3; abundance: once; d_gene: .; j_gene: TRBJ2-2; CDR3nt: TGTGCCAGCAGCGCCAGGCAGACGTCAGCGGGCACCGGGGAGCTGTTTTTT; CDR3aa: CASSARQTSAGTGELFF
v_gene: TRBV9; abundance: .; d_gene: .; j_gene: TRBJ2-2; CDR3nt: TGTGCCAGTAGAAGAGAGGCCACCGGGGAGCTGTTTTTT; CDR3aa: CASRREATGELFF
v_gene: TRBV27; abundance: .; d_gene: TRBD2; j_gene: TRBJ2-2; CDR3nt: TGTGCCAGCAGTTTATCGAGCGGGAATGGCGGGGAGCTGTTTTTT; CDR3aa: CASSLSSGNGGELFF
v_gene: TRBV21-1; abundance: .; d_gene: .; j_gene: TRBJ2-7; CDR3nt: TGTGCCAGCAGCAAGGCGGTGAACAGGGGTCCCTACGAGCAGTACTTC; CDR3aa: CASSKAVNRGPYEQYF
v_gene: TRBV2; abundance: .; d_gene: TRBD2; j_gene: TRBJ2-5; CDR3nt: TGTGCCAGCAGTGAAGAGTCTAGCGGCTCCTACTTGGCCCGGGAGACCCAGTACTTC; CDR3aa: CASSEESSGSYLARETQYF
v_gene: TRBV27; abundance: .; d_gene: .; j_gene: TRBJ2-6; CDR3nt: TGTGCCAGCAGTTTCTTTTCTAGAATGGCACCTGGGGCCAACGTCCTGACTTTC; CDR3aa: CASSFFSRMAPGANVLTF
v_gene: TRBV5-1; abundance: .; d_gene: TRBD1; j_gene: TRBJ1-4; CDR3nt: TGCGCCAGCAGCTCCAGACAGGGGGGCGAAAAACTGTTTTTT; CDR3aa: CASSSRQGGEKLFF
v_gene: TRBV6-1; abundance: .; d_gene: .; j_gene: TRBJ1-2; CDR3nt: TGTGCCAGCAGTACCCGGGACTACTATGGCTACACCTTC; CDR3aa: CASSTRDYYGYTF
v_gene: TRBV5-6; abundance: .; d_gene: .; j_gene: TRBJ2-7; CDR3nt: TGTGCCAGCAGTTACACAGGCCTGTACGAGCAGTACTTC; CDR3aa: CASSYTGLYEQYF
v_gene: TRBV4-2; abundance: once; d_gene: .; j_gene: TRBJ2-1; CDR3nt: TGTGCCAGCAGCCAAGATGGGCAAGCCTCCAATGAGCAGTTCTTC; CDR3aa: CASSQDGQASNEQFF
v_gene: TRBV28; abundance: .; d_gene: .; j_gene: TRBJ2-7; CDR3nt: TGTGCCAGCAGTTTCAGGGGATCCTACGAGCAGTACTTC; CDR3aa: CASSFRGSYEQYF
v_gene: TRBV6-6; abundance: few; d_gene: TRBD1; j_gene: TRBJ1-1; CDR3nt: TGTGCCAGCAGTCATCGGACAGGGGCCGTGAACACTGAAGCTTTCTTT; CDR3aa: CASSHRTGAVNTEAFF
v_gene: TRBV11-3; abundance: .; d_gene: TRBD1; j_gene: TRBJ1-4; CDR3nt: TGTGCCAGCAGTCCGGGACAGGGTGATGAAAAACTGTTTTTT; CDR3aa: CASSPGQGDEKLFF
v_gene: TRBV10-3; abundance: few; d_gene: TRBD1; j_gene: TRBJ2-1; CDR3nt: TGTGCCATCAGTGGGGACAGGGGGACGAACGAGCAGTTCTTC; CDR3aa: CAISGDRGTNEQFF
v_gene: TRBV15; abundance: .; d_gene: TRBD1; j_gene: TRBJ1-2; CDR3nt: TGTGCCACCAGCAGAGAGGGACAGGGGTTTAACTATGGCTACACCTTC; CDR3aa: CATSREGQGFNYGYTF
v_gene: TRBV4-3; abundance: once; d_gene: .; j_gene: TRBJ2-2; CDR3nt: TGCGCCAGCAGCCACTTTGGCGGGGGCCCCGACACCGGGGAGCTGTTTTTT; CDR3aa: CASSHFGGGPDTGELFF
v_gene: TRBV7-9; abundance: .; d_gene: .; j_gene: TRBJ1-1; CDR3nt: TGTGCCAGCAGAAAAGCGAAAAGCGACAGGAGCATGAACACTGAAGCTTTCTTT; CDR3aa: CASRKAKSDRSMNTEAFF
v_gene: TRBV18; abundance: .; d_gene: TRBD1; j_gene: TRBJ1-5; CDR3nt: TGTGCCAGCTCACACCGGGACAGGGGTTGGCAGCCCCAGCATTTT; CDR3aa: CASSHRDRGWQPQHF
v_gene: TRBV13; abundance: .; d_gene: .; j_gene: TRBJ2-1; CDR3nt: TGTGCCAGCAGCCTTTGGGCCTCAGGAGGGTACAATGAGCAGTTCTTC; CDR3aa: CASSLWASGGYNEQFF
v_gene: TRBV7-9; abundance: .; d_gene: .; j_gene: TRBJ1-1; CDR3nt: TGTGCCAGCAGCTCGGGGGTGATAGGCGTTGAAGCTTTCTTT; CDR3aa: CASSSGVIGVEAFF
v_gene: TRBV5-1; abundance: few; d_gene: TRBD1; j_gene: TRBJ1-6; CDR3nt: TGCGCCAGCAGCTTCACAGGGGTTGACTCACCCCTCCACTTT; CDR3aa: CASSFTGVDSPLHF
v_gene: TRBV28; abundance: .; d_gene: .; j_gene: TRBJ1-5; CDR3nt: TGTGCCAGCTCTTATCGGGGGGTGAGTCAGCCCCAGCATTTT; CDR3aa: CASSYRGVSQPQHF
v_gene: TRBV9; abundance: .; d_gene: TRBD2; j_gene: TRBJ2-2; CDR3nt: TGTGCCAGCAGCTCCGGGACTAGCGGGAGTACCGGGGAGCTGTTTTTT; CDR3aa: CASSSGTSGSTGELFF
v_gene: TRBV18; abundance: few; d_gene: .; j_gene: TRBJ2-7; CDR3nt: TGTGCCAGCTCACCATCAAGGAACAGGCTTCGGATCTACGAGCAGTACTTC; CDR3aa: CASSPSRNRLRIYEQYF
v_gene: TRBV2; abundance: .; d_gene: .; j_gene: TRBJ2-1; CDR3nt: TGTGCCAGCACCGTCGGAGGAGGGCAGTTCTTC; CDR3aa: CASTVGGGQFF
v_gene: TRBV5-4; abundance: once; d_gene: .; j_gene: TRBJ2-5; CDR3nt: TGTGCCAGCAGCCAAAGGGGGGGTTGGGAGACCCAGTACTTC; CDR3aa: CASSQRGGWETQYF
v_gene: TRBV5-1; abundance: few; d_gene: .; j_gene: TRBJ1-1; CDR3nt: TGCGCCAGCAGCTTTTTCCCGGGAACGAACACTGAAGCTTTCTTT; CDR3aa: CASSFFPGTNTEAFF
v_gene: TRBV7-8; abundance: few; d_gene: .; j_gene: TRBJ1-1; CDR3nt: TGTGCCAGCAGCGACAGATCCCGGCGGGAGAACACTGAAGCTTTCTTT; CDR3aa: CASSDRSRRENTEAFF
v_gene: TRBV5-1; abundance: .; d_gene: TRBD2; j_gene: TRBJ2-7; CDR3nt: TGCGCCAGCAGCACGATACTAGCGGGAGAATTCTACGAGCAGTACTTC; CDR3aa: CASSTILAGEFYEQYF
v_gene: TRBV19; abundance: .; d_gene: TRBD2; j_gene: TRBJ2-1; CDR3nt: TGTGCCAGTAGGCGGGGAGGGCCTGGCAATGAGCAGTTCTTC; CDR3aa: CASRRGGPGNEQFF
v_gene: TRBV5-1; abundance: once; d_gene: .; j_gene: TRBJ1-1; CDR3nt: TGCGCCAGCAGCGAGGTACAGGGAGGGACTGAAGCTTTCTTT; CDR3aa: CASSEVQGGTEAFF
v_gene: TRBV2; abundance: .; d_gene: TRBD1; j_gene: TRBJ1-1; CDR3nt: TGTGCCAGCAGTGAAGCCCCCGGGACAGGGGAAGCTTTCTTT; CDR3aa: CASSEAPGTGEAFF
v_gene: TRBV7-6; abundance: few; d_gene: .; j_gene: TRBJ2-3; CDR3nt: TGTGCCAGCAGCTTAGTAGGGGAAAAGAGCACAGATACGCAGTATTTT; CDR3aa: CASSLVGEKSTDTQYF
v_gene: TRBV2; abundance: once; d_gene: TRBD2; j_gene: TRBJ2-7; CDR3nt: TGTGCCAGCAGGGGACTAGCGGGACCCTGGGAGCAGTACTTC; CDR3aa: CASRGLAGPWEQYF
v_gene: TRBV11-3; abundance: .; d_gene: .; j_gene: TRBJ2-2; CDR3nt: TGTGCCAGCAGCTTACGTCCCGGGGAGCTGTTTTTT; CDR3aa: CASSLRPGELFF
v_gene: TRBV15; abundance: .; d_gene: .; j_gene: TRBJ2-2; CDR3nt: TGTGCCACCAGCAGAGATAGAGAGCCCGGGGAGCTGTTTTTT; CDR3aa: CATSRDREPGELFF
v_gene: TRBV4-1; abundance: few; d_gene: TRBD2; j_gene: TRBJ2-1; CDR3nt: TGCGCCAGCAGCCAACTTAGCGGGAAGGGGGGCCTCAATGAGCAGTTCTTC; CDR3aa: CASSQLSGKGGLNEQFF
v_gene: TRBV9; abundance: .; d_gene: .; j_gene: TRBJ2-1; CDR3nt: TGTGCCAGCAGCGTATCATCGGTAACTGAGCAGTTCTTC; CDR3aa: CASSVSSVTEQFF
v_gene: TRBV6-5; abundance: .; d_gene: .; j_gene: TRBJ1-1; CDR3nt: TGTGCCAGCAGTTACACAGGTTTTTCTGAAGCTTTCTTT; CDR3aa: CASSYTGFSEAFF
v_gene: TRBV28; abundance: .; d_gene: .; j_gene: TRBJ1-1; CDR3nt: TGTGCCAGCAGTCCTCCCCTCCTAGAAGCTTTCTTT; CDR3aa: CASSPPLLEAFF
v_gene: TRBV7-2; abundance: .; d_gene: .; j_gene: TRBJ1-2; CDR3nt: TGTGCCAGCAGCTTAATTTCCCGAGAGAACTATGGCTACACCTTC; CDR3aa: CASSLISRENYGYTF
v_gene: TRBV2; abundance: .; d_gene: TRBD1; j_gene: TRBJ1-2; CDR3nt: TGTGCCAGCAGGAGACAGGGCGGGCATGGTGGCTACACCTTC; CDR3aa: CASRRQGGHGGYTF
v_gene: TRBV2; abundance: .; d_gene: .; j_gene: TRBJ1-2; CDR3nt: TGTGCCAGCAATCCGGGACTCACTTATGGCTACACCTTC; CDR3aa: CASNPGLTYGYTF
v_gene: TRBV4-2; abundance: many; d_gene: TRBD2; j_gene: TRBJ2-7; CDR3nt: TGTGCCAGCAGCCAAGCCGAGACTAGCGGGAACTACGAGCAGTACTTC; CDR3aa: CASSQAETSGNYEQYF
v_gene: TRBV6-5; abundance: .; d_gene: TRBD1; j_gene: TRBJ2-7; CDR3nt: TGTGCCAGAGACAGGGGCTACGAGCAGTACTTC; CDR3aa: CARDRGYEQYF
v_gene: TRBV10-1; abundance: .; d_gene: TRBD2; j_gene: TRBJ2-1; CDR3nt: TGCGCCAGCAGTGAGTCGGGGGGGGAGCAGTTCTTC; CDR3aa: CASSESGGEQFF
v_gene: TRBV2; abundance: once; d_gene: TRBD1; j_gene: TRBJ2-7; CDR3nt: TGTGCCAGCACCGACGGGACAGGGGTAACCTACGAGCAGTACTTC; CDR3aa: CASTDGTGVTYEQYF
v_gene: TRBV7-6; abundance: many; d_gene: .; j_gene: TRBJ1-1; CDR3nt: TGTGCCAGCAGCTTAGCCGGGTCCTACACTGAAGCTTTCTTT; CDR3aa: CASSLAGSYTEAFF
v_gene: TRBV7-6; abundance: few; d_gene: .; j_gene: TRBJ1-1; CDR3nt: TGTGCCAGCAGCTTAGGTAGGGGGAACACTGAAGCTTTCTTT; CDR3aa: CASSLGRGNTEAFF
v_gene: TRBV5-4; abundance: .; d_gene: .; j_gene: TRBJ2-7; CDR3nt: TGTGCCAGCAGCTTGGCCGACAGACCGTACGAGCAGTACTTC; CDR3aa: CASSLADRPYEQYF